The clone carrying this T cell receptor (beta chain) was seen more than once but under ten times. Its antigen is not identified. Time point of the sample: persistent/refractory GD, antithyroid drugs over 5 years with positive TRAb. Researchers made the TCR library from RNA that was extracted from PBMCs. The TCR beta library used iRepertoire HTBI primers with Arm-PCR amplification of CDR3. TCRdb called the multiplex PCR reads again in MiXCR, with one record for every CDR3 protein. The table includes roughly 400,000 distinct CDR3 sequences, roughly 23% detected once. These data are taken from a study of regulatory T cells in long-lasting Graves disease. Overall study findings and caveats: Thyroid tissue went unstudied; only peripheral blood was examined.

There are 20 residues in the CDR3. CDR1 and CDR2 from the germline V gene are MNHNS and SASEGT. Trimming took 10 bases from V and 0 from J, leaving 28 bases between them. The material was peripheral blood mononuclear cells (PBMCs), obtained when the disease was refractory, from a patient treated with antithyroid drugs. The genes are TRBV6-1 and TRBJ2-6; maybe TRBD2 (5 bases). The TCR sequence derives from a female donor with Graves disease. CDR3 amino acids: CANSPTLSRSERSGANVLTF. CDR3 DNA sequence: TGTGCCAACAGCCCCACCTTGAGTCGTAGCGAACGCTCTGGGGCCAACGTCCTGACTTTC.